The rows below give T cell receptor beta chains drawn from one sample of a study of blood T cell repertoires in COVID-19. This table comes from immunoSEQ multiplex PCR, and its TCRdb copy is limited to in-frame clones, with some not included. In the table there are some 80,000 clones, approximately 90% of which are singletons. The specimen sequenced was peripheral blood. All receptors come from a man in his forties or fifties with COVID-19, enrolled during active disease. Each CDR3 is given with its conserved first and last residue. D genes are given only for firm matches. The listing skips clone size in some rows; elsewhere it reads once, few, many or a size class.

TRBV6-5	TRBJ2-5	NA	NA	CASSSGPRGTQYF	TGTGCCAGCAGTTCCGGACCCAGGGGGACCCAGTACTTC
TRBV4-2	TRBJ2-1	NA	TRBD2	CASSRGRLAGGDEQFF	TGTGCCAGCAGCCGAGGCCGGCTAGCGGGAGGTGATGAGCAGTTCTTC
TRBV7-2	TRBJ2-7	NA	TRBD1	CASSPRGLSGEQYF	TGTGCCAGCAGCCCCAGGGGGCTTAGCGGCGAGCAGTACTTC
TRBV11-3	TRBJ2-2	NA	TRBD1	CASRDRASTGELFF	TGTGCCAGCAGAGACAGGGCGTCGACCGGGGAGCTGTTTTTT
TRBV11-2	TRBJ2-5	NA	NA	CASSLAETQYF	TGTGCCAGCAGCTTAGCGGAGACCCAGTACTTC
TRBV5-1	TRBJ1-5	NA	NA	CASSRDGGSPQHF	TGCGCCAGCAGCAGGGACGGGGGGTCGCCCCAGCATTTT
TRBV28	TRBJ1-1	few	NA	CASSLFGLGAPGGNTEAFF	TGTGCCAGCAGTTTATTCGGGCTGGGGGCCCCTGGGGGGAACACTGAAGCTTTCTTT
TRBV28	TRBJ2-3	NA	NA	CASSLTGISTDTQYF	TGTGCCAGCAGTTTAACGGGGATAAGTACAGATACGCAGTATTTT
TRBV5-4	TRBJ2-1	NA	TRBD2	CASSSLSGSRSYNEQFF	TGTGCCAGCAGCTCCCTTAGCGGGTCACGCTCCTACAATGAGCAGTTCTTC
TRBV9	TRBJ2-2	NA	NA	CASSVDLAPDTGELFF	TGTGCCAGCAGCGTAGATCTAGCCCCGGACACCGGGGAGCTGTTTTTT
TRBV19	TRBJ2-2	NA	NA	CASSPRGHANTGELFF	TGTGCCAGTAGTCCCCGAGGACACGCGAACACCGGGGAGCTGTTTTTT
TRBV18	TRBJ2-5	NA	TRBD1	CASTEQGSETQYF	TGTGCCAGCACCGAACAGGGGTCAGAGACCCAGTACTTC
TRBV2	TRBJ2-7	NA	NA	CASRTVSYEQYF	TGTGCCAGCAGGACAGTCTCCTACGAGCAGTACTTC
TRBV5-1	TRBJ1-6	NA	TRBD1	CASSPTGGNSPLHF	TGCGCCAGCAGCCCGACAGGGGGTAATTCACCCCTCCACTTT
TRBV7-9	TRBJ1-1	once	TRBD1	CASSLGQGEAFF	TGTGCCAGCAGCTTAGGACAGGGTGAAGCTTTCTTT
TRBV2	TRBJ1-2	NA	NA	CASSSDSYGYTF	TGTGCCAGCAGTTCAGATTCCTATGGCTACACCTTC
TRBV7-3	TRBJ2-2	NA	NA	CASSPYRTGELFF	TGTGCCAGCAGCCCATACAGAACCGGGGAGCTGTTTTTT
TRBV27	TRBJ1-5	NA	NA	CASSLGYRANQPQHF	TGTGCCAGCAGTTTGGGCTACAGGGCCAATCAGCCCCAGCATTTT
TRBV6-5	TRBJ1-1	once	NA	CASSYSSPQGTEAFF	TGTGCCAGCAGTTACTCCTCACCACAGGGCACTGAAGCTTTCTTT
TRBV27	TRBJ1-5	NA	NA	CASSRTANSNQPQHF	TGTGCCAGCAGTCGAACAGCTAATAGCAATCAGCCCCAGCATTTT
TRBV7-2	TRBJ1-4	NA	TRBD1	CASSSQGASNEKLFF	TGTGCCAGCAGCTCCCAGGGGGCCTCTAATGAAAAACTGTTTTTT
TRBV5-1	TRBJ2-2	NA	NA	CASSQGFTGELFF	TGCGCCAGCAGCCAGGGATTCACCGGGGAGCTGTTTTTT
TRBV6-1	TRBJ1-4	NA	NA	CASSEDVRNEKLFF	TGTGCCAGCAGCGAAGATGTCCGGAATGAAAAACTGTTTTTT
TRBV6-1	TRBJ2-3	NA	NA	CASSEGRTQYF	TGTGCCAGCAGTGAAGGCAGGACGCAGTATTTT
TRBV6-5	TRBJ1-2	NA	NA	CASSYGRLNYGYTF	TGTGCCAGCAGTTACGGTCGACTTAACTATGGCTACACCTTC
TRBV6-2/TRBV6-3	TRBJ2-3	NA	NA	CASSYIGGTPRVRDTQYF	TGTGCCAGCAGTTACATCGGAGGGACCCCGCGGGTTCGCGATACGCAGTATTTT
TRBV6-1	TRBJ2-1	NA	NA	CASSELTFRNEQFF	TGTGCCAGCAGTGAACTTACATTTCGCAATGAGCAGTTCTTC
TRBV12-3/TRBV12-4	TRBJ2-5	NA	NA	CASRTFQETQYF	TGTGCCAGCAGGACTTTTCAAGAGACCCAGTACTTC
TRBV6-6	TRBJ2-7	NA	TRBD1	CASSYAPDRGYEQYF	TGTGCCAGCAGTTACGCGCCGGACAGGGGCTACGAGCAGTACTTC
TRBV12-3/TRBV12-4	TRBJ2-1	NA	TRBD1	CASSSGQEQFF	TGTGCCAGCAGTTCGGGACAGGAGCAGTTCTTC
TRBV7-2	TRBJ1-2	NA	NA	CASSREGVAPGGYTF	TGTGCCAGCAGCCGCGAGGGGGTGGCACCGGGTGGCTACACCTTC
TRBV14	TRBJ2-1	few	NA	CASSLSMEGEQFF	TGTGCCAGCAGCCTATCGATGGAGGGGGAGCAGTTCTTC
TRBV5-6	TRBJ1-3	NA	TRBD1	CASSVGQGISGNTIYF	TGTGCCAGCAGCGTGGGACAGGGGATCTCTGGAAACACCATATATTTT
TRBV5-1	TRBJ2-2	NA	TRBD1	CASSPTGQGSTGELFF	TGCGCCAGCAGCCCCACGGGACAGGGATCCACCGGGGAGCTGTTTTTT
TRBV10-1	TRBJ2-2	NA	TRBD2	CASSEGSSGRACTGELFF	TGCGCCAGCAGTGAAGGGTCTAGCGGGAGGGCATGCACCGGGGAGCTGTTTTTT
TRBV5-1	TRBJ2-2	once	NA	CASSLAGGTGELFF	TGCGCCAGCAGCTTGGCAGGTGGGACCGGGGAGCTGTTTTTT
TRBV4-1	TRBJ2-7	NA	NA	CASSPYSGYEQYF	TGCGCCAGCAGCCCATATAGCGGTTACGAGCAGTACTTC